This T cell receptor (beta chain) stems from a study of T-cell memory formation after mild COVID-19. Germline values: CDR1 MNHEY, CDR2 SVGEGT. Trimming shortened V by 6 bases and J by 7 bases, and 17 bases separated the two germline ends. The CDR3 runs 14 residues. TCRdb reprocessed the 5' RACE reads via MiXCR and lists one record per CDR3 protein. The table includes more than 100,000 distinct CDR3 sequences, 15% to 20% detected once. This clonotype was observed a handful of times. Sample: PBMCs or a T cell subset sorted from them (not recorded which). This TCR was sampled from a young man who had mild COVID-19 (a few samples of this study predate the infection). Cell type and time point are not known. J is TRBJ2-3 and V is TRBV6-2 or TRBV6-3; possibly TRBD1 or TRBD2 for D (5 bases each). CDR3 sequence (DNA): TGTGCCAGCAGCTATCCTGGGGACGGAAATACGCAGTATTTT. Protein: CASSYPGDGNTQYF.